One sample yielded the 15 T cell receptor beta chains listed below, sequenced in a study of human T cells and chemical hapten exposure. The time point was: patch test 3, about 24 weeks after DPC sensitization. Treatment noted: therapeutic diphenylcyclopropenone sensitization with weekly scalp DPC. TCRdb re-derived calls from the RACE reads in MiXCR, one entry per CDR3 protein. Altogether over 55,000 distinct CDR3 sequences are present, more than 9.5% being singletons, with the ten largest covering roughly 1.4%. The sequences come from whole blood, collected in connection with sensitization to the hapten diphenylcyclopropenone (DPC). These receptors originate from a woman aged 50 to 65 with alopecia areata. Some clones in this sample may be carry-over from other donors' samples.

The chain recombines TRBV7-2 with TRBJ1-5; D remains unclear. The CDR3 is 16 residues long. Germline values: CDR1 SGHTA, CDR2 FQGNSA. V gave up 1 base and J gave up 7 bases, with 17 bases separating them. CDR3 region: CASSLVNPENGQPQHF. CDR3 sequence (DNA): TGTGCCAGCAGCTTAGTTAATCCGGAGAATGGACAGCCCCAGCATTTT.

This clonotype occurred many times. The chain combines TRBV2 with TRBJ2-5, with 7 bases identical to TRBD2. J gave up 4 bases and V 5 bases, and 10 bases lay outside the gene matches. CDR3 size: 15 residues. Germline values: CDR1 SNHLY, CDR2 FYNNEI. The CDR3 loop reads CASSRKGLVGETQYF. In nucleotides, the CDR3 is TGTGCCAGCAGTCGAAAAGGACTAGTTGGAGAGACCCAGTACTTC.

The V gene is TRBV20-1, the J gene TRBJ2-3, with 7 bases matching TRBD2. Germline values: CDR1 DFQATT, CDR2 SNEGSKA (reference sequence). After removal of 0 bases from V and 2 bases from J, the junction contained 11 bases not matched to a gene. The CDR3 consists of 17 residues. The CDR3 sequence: CSARDQTSSYATDTQYF. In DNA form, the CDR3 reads TGCAGTGCTAGAGATCAGACTAGCTCCTATGCCACAGATACGCAGTATTTT.

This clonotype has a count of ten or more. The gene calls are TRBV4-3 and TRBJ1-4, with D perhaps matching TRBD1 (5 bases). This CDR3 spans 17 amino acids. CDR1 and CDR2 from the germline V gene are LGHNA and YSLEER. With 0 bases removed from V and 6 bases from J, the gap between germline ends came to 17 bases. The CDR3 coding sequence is TGCGCCAGCAGCCAAGATCCCGGGGCCCGAGGGGATGAAAAACTGTTTTTT. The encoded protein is CASSQDPGARGDEKLFF.

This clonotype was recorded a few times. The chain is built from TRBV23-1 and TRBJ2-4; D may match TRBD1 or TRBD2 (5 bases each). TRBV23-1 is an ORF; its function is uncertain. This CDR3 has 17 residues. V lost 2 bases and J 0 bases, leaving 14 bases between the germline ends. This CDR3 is CASSQRDDRIAKNIQYF. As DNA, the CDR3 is TGCGCCAGCAGTCAAAGGGACGACCGCATAGCCAAAAACATTCAGTACTTC.

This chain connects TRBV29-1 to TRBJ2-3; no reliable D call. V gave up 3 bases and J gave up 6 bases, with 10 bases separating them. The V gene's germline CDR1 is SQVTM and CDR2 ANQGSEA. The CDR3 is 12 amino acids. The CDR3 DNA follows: TGCAGCGTTGATAATCTGGCCGATACGCAGTATTTT. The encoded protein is CSVDNLADTQYF.

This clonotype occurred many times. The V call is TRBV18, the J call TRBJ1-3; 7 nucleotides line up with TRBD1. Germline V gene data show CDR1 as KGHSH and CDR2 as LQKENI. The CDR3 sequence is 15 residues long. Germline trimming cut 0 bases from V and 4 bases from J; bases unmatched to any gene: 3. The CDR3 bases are TGTGCCAGCTCACCACCTGCGGACAGGGGAAACACCATATATTTT. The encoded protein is CASSPPADRGNTIYF.

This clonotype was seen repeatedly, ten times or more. This CDR3 is CASGLAGGTDTQYF. The CDR3 bases are TGTGCCAGCGGACTAGCGGGGGGTACAGATACGCAGTATTTT. The chain joins TRBV27 to TRBJ2-3, with 14 bases lining up with TRBD2. With V trimmed by 8 bases and J by 3 bases, 1 base remained unmatched. CDR3 length: 14 amino acids. CDR1 and CDR2 from the germline V gene are MNHEY and SMNVEV (reference sequence).

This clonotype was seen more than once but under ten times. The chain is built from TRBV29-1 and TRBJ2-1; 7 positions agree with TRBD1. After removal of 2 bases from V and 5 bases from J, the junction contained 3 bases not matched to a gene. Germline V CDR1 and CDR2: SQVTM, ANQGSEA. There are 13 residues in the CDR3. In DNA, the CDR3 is TGCAGCGTTGAAAGGGACAGCCACAATGAGCAGTTCTTC. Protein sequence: CSVERDSHNEQFF.

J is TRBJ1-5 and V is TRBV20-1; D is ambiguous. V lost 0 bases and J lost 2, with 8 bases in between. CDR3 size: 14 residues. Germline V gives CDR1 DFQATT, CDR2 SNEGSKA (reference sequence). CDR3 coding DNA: TGCAGTGCTAGAGATAAGTTGGGCAATCAGCCCCAGCATTTT. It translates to CSARDKLGNQPQHF.

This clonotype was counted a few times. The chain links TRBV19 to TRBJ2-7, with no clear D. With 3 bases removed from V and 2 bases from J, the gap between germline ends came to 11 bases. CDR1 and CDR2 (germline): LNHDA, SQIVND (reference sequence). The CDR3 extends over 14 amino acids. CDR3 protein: CASSIPRIPYEQYF. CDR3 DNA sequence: TGTGCCAGTAGTATCCCAAGGATCCCCTACGAGCAGTACTTC. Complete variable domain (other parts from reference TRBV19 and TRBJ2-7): DGGITQSPKYLFRKEGQNVTLSCEQNLNHDAMYWYRQDPGQGLRLIYYSQIVNDFQKGDIAEGYSVSREKKESFPLTVTSAQKNPTAFYLCASSIPRIPYEQYFGPGTRLTVT.

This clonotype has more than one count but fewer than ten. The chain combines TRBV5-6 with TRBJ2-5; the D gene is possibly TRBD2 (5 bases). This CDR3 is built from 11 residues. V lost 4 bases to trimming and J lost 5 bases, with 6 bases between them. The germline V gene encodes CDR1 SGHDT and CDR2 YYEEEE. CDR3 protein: CASSRRETQYF. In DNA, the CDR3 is TGTGCCAGCAGCAGGAGGGAGACCCAGTACTTC.

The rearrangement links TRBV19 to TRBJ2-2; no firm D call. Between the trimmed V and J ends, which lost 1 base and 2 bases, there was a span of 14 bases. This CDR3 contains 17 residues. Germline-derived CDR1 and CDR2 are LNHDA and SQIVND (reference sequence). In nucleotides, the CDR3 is TGTGCCAGTAGTATAGTGGTTTGGCTAACTAACACCGGGGAGCTGTTTTTT. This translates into CASSIVVWLTNTGELFF.

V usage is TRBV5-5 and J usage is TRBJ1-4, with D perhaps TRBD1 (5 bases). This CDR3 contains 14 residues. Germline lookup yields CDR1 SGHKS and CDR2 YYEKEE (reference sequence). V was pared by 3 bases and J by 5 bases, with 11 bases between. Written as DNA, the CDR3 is TGTGCCAGCAGCTGGGGGACGCCGAATGAAAAACTGTTTTTT. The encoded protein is CASSWGTPNEKLFF.

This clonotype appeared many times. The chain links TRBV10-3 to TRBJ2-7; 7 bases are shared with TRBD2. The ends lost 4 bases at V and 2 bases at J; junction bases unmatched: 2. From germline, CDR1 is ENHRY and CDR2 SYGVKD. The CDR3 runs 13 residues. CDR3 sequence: CAISGGGAYEQYF. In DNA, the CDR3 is TGTGCCATCAGTGGGGGGGGAGCCTACGAGCAGTACTTC.